This T cell receptor beta chain was observed in a study of blood T cell repertoires in COVID-19. In the study overall: Sample material is recorded as cDNA or gDNA derived from T cells, B-cell-depleted T cells, or PBMCs.

Data came from immunoSEQ multiplex PCR; TCRdb stores just in-frame clones and leaves some out. The table has approximately 260,000 clones, about 86% seen once; the top ten hold roughly a tenth. Trimming left V 0 bases short and J 8 bases short, with 8 bases between. CDR1 is SGHRS and CDR2 is YFSETQ in the germline V gene. The CDR3 consists of 13 residues. This clone was detected only a few times. The rearrangement uses TRBV5-1 and TRBJ1-4, with D unclear. This TCR derives from an elderly woman with acute or convalescent COVID-19. Specimen: peripheral blood. CDR3 protein: CASSLDSTEKLFF. The DNA of the CDR3 is TGCGCCAGCAGCTTGGACAGTACCGAAAAACTGTTTTTT.